This TCR beta chain was identified in a study of T-cell memory formation after mild COVID-19. Study-wide points: Shrinking CD4+ clones resided mostly in CM and EM, and CD8+ ones in EMRA. The authors did not confirm SARS-CoV-2 specificity of second-wave clones peaking day 37. Memory from before infection featured some responding clones, which suggests cross-reactive memory joined.

In the case of this clonotype: The target antigen is unknown.

TCRdb reanalysed the 5' RACE reads using MiXCR and keeps one entry per CDR3 protein. This table has around 110,000 distinct CDR3 sequences, 15% to 20% appearing once. The CDR3 loop spans 17 amino acids. Trimming removed 0 bases at V and 1 base at J, with 16 bases between. Germline assignment: CDR1 SGHRS and CDR2 YFSETQ. The chain carries TRBV5-1 and TRBJ1-1, with D unclear. This receptor was obtained from an adult woman who had mild COVID-19 (a few samples of this study predate the infection). Cell type and time point are not known. Input material: PBMCs or a T cell subset sorted from them (not recorded which). CDR3 DNA: TGCGCCAGCAGCTTGGGCCATCTTTCATGGGAGAACACTGAAGCTTTCTTT. It specifies CASSLGHLSWENTEAFF.